The 17 T cell receptor beta chains below were found in one sample sequenced in a study of shared clonotypes between healthy human individuals. The data were produced by immunoSEQ multiplex PCR, yet TCRdb's version contains in-frame clones alone and is incomplete. Of about 610,000 clones detected, roughly 95% appear once; the ten largest clones hold approximately 0.1%. Naive CD8 cells lacked CD45RO and underwent positive selection for CCR7, leaving out terminally differentiated effector memory CD45RA+ cells. The specimen was naive CD8+ T cells sorted from blood. The receptor set was obtained from a woman aged 25 to 39 in good health.

The genes are TRBV6-5 and TRBJ2-5; D is possibly TRBD1 (6 bases). Germline-derived CDR1 and CDR2 are MNHEY and SVGAGI. The CDR3 length is 14 residues. V lost 4 bases and J 3 bases, leaving 12 bases between the germline ends. DNA for the CDR3: TGTGCCAGCAGTTTCACAGGGTTCGAAGAGACCCAGTACTTC. Translating it yields CASSFTGFEETQYF.

The chain uses TRBV11-2 and TRBJ2-7, with D perhaps matching TRBD2 (5 bases). Trimming removed 1 base from V and 0 bases from J, with 13 bases in between. There are 16 residues in the CDR3. CDR1 is SGHAT and CDR2 is FQNNGV in the germline V gene. CDR3 DNA sequence: TGTGCCAGCAGCTTAGGGACTGAGATTAGCTCCTACGAGCAGTACTTC. Its protein product is CASSLGTEISSYEQYF.

This clone was seen a single time. The chain carries TRBV11-2 and TRBJ2-2; TRBD2 is a possible D gene (5 bases). The V gene's germline CDR1 is SGHAT and CDR2 FQNNGV. Trimming removed 1 base from V and 3 bases from J, with 9 bases in between. CDR3 length: 15 amino acids. Here the CDR3 DNA reads TGTGCCAGCAGCTTAGGAGGGAGATACACCGGGGAGCTGTTTTTT. It specifies CASSLGGRYTGELFF.

V gene TRBV7-9 combines with J gene TRBJ2-1; TRBD1 matches 7 bases. J lost 5 bases, V lost 4 bases, and 14 bases had no gene match. This CDR3 spans 17 amino acids. Germline V gives CDR1 SEHNR, CDR2 FQNEAQ (reference sequence). The CDR3 spells CASSSRETGLLDNEQFF. CDR3 coding DNA: TGTGCCAGCAGCTCGCGCGAGACAGGGTTGTTGGACAATGAGCAGTTCTTC. The full variable domain, its missing parts supplied by reference TRBV7-9 and TRBJ2-1, is DTGVSQNPRHKITKRGQNVTFRCDPISEHNRLYWYRQTLGQGPEFLTYFQNEAQLEKSRLLSDRFSAERPKGSFSTLEIQRTEQGDSAMYLCASSSRETGLLDNEQFFGPGTRLTVL.

The gene calls are TRBV7-6 and TRBJ1-3; 7 nucleotides align to TRBD1. The CDR3 covers 16 residues. CDR1 and CDR2 (germline): SGHVS, FNYEAQ. V was pared by 6 bases and J by 0 bases, with 8 bases of the junction left unmatched. CDR3 DNA sequence: TGTGCCAGCAGTCCGGAGCGGGACAGCTCTGGAAACACCATATATTTT. Encoded protein: CASSPERDSSGNTIYF.

J is TRBJ2-5 and V is TRBV4-1; no reliable D call. This CDR3 region has 13 residues. Germline lookup yields CDR1 MGHRA and CDR2 YSYEKL. Trimming left V 4 bases short and J 2 bases short, with 8 bases between. DNA of the CDR3: TGCGCCAGCAGCCCGGACCAACAAGAGACCCAGTACTTC. This sequence encodes CASSPDQQETQYF.

The chain is built from TRBV6-6 and TRBJ2-1; a possible D gene is TRBD2 (6 bases). The V gene lost 4 bases and the J gene lost 8 bases, with 21 bases spanning the gap. The CDR3 runs to 16 residues. CDR1 MNHNY and CDR2 SVGAGI come from the germline V gene (reference sequence). The CDR3 is CASSSLEGLRGDEQFF. The CDR3 bases are TGTGCCAGCAGTTCACTCGAGGGACTCCGGGGCGATGAGCAGTTCTTC.

The chain combines TRBV28 with TRBJ1-5; D remains unclear. Germline loops: CDR1 MDHEN, CDR2 SYDVKM. The V and J ends lost 7 bases and 0 bases respectively, with 16 bases between them. The CDR3 runs to 16 residues. In nucleotides, the CDR3 is TGTGCCAGCAAATTTGAGAAGCCTATTAGCAATCAGCCCCAGCATTTT. Its protein is CASKFEKPISNQPQHF.

CDR3 sequence (DNA): TGTGCCAGCAGCCCGGGACAGGCGGAAACTAGCGGGAGGGGCCATACGCAGTATTTT. Protein product: CASSPGQAETSGRGHTQYF. V is TRBV11-2 and J is TRBJ2-3; 13 bases map to TRBD2. Looked up from germline, CDR1 is SGHAT and CDR2 is FQNNGV. Trimming removed 5 bases from V and 7 bases from J; junction bases left unmatched: 18. This CDR3 spans 19 amino acids.

The rearrangement links TRBV9 to TRBJ1-1; 9 positions match TRBD1. The germline V gene has CDR1 SGDLS and CDR2 YYNGEE. The CDR3 spans 14 residues. With V trimmed by 0 bases and J by 8 bases, 5 bases remained unmatched. This chain's CDR3 is CASSVVGTGNEAFF. As DNA, the CDR3 is TGTGCCAGCAGCGTAGTTGGGACAGGGAACGAAGCTTTCTTT.

The chain has TRBV4-1 and TRBJ2-7, with 8 bases identical to TRBD1. J was trimmed by 3 bases and V by 6 bases; bases with no gene match: 13. Per the germline V gene, CDR1 is MGHRA and CDR2 is YSYEKL. The CDR3 runs 16 residues. This chain's CDR3 is CASRESPGGGFYEQYF. CDR3 bases: TGCGCCAGCAGAGAAAGTCCAGGGGGCGGTTTCTACGAGCAGTACTTC.

The V call is TRBV28, the J call TRBJ2-7, with D tentatively TRBD2 (6 bases). Per the germline V gene, CDR1 is MDHEN and CDR2 is SYDVKM. The CDR3 totals 15 residues. The V gene lost 5 bases and the J gene lost 4 bases, with 18 bases spanning the gap. The CDR3 DNA sequence: TGTGCCAGCAGTCTACTACCGGGACTCGGATACGAGCAGTACTTC. It encodes CASSLLPGLGYEQYF.

The chain employs TRBV27 and TRBJ2-1, with unresolved D. Trimming took 5 bases from V and 0 from J, leaving 11 bases between them. Germline V lookup: CDR1 MNHEY, CDR2 SMNVEV (reference sequence). This CDR3 has 15 residues. Written as DNA, the CDR3 is TGTGCCAGCAGTGAAACCCTGGGCTCCTACAATGAGCAGTTCTTC. It translates to CASSETLGSYNEQFF.

This clone showed up just once. In nucleotides, the CDR3 is TGTGCCAGCAGCTTGGGGGACAGGGTTGGGGCAGATACGCAGTATTTT. This sequence encodes CASSLGDRVGADTQYF. The chain has TRBV5-6 and TRBJ2-3; TRBD1 agrees at 9 bases. The CDR3 extends over 16 amino acids. Germline V gene sequence: CDR1 SGHDT, CDR2 YYEEEE. Losses at the gene ends were 0 bases for V and 4 bases for J; bases not matched to a gene: 6.

This chain joins TRBV27 and TRBJ2-1; TRBD2 might be the D (6 bases). CDR3 size: 15 residues. Trimming took 7 bases from V and 0 from J, leaving 13 bases between them. In germline, CDR1 is MNHEY, CDR2 SMNVEV (reference sequence). The CDR3 DNA reads TGTGCCAGCATCCCGGGGGTCAGCTCCTACAATGAGCAGTTCTTC. Translation gives CASIPGVSSYNEQFF.

The count of this clone is one. J is TRBJ2-1 and V is TRBV13; D ambiguous. This CDR3 is built from 13 residues. V was shortened by 7 bases and J by 9 bases, with 16 bases between the two germline ends. The germline CDR1 and CDR2 sequences are PRHDT and FYEKMQ (reference sequence). The chain's CDR3 is CASTSPYVAEQFF. CDR3 nucleotide sequence: TGTGCCAGCACCTCCCCATACGTGGCTGAGCAGTTCTTC.

The chain carries TRBV9 and TRBJ1-5, with 8 bases identical to TRBD1. The CDR3 loop spans 14 amino acids. CDR1 is SGDLS, CDR2 YYNGEE, per germline. Losses at the gene ends were 3 bases for V and 5 bases for J; bases not matched to a gene: 4. The CDR3 DNA reads TGTGCCAGCAGCGATACAGGGGGGTATCAGCCCCAGCATTTT. It yields the protein CASSDTGGYQPQHF.